Below are 25 T cell receptor beta chains sequenced from a single sample in a study of tumor and adjacent non-tumor tissue in lung cancer. No cell sorting was done before RNA was extracted from the tissue. Three rounds of nested PCR, following a modified ARM-PCR protocol, produced the TCRbeta library. TCRdb re-called the multiplex PCR reads with MiXCR, one entry per CDR3 protein. The sample has 90,000 to 130,000 distinct CDR3 sequences, over 75% seen once. The sample comprised lung tumor tissue. The receptors shown here come from a man in his sixties or seventies with non-small cell lung cancer.

As concerns this clonotype: A much larger clone sits a single nucleotide away, making a read error possible. The chain joins TRBV28 to TRBJ1-1; no clear D. The CDR3 consists of 14 residues. The germline CDR1 and CDR2 sequences are MDHEN and SYDVKM. The CDR3 is CDSKLGLENTEAFF. Here the CDR3 DNA reads TGTGACAGCAAATTAGGTTTGGAGAACACTGAAGCTTTCTTT. The full variable domain, completed using reference TRBV28 and TRBJ1-1, is DVKVTQSSRYLVKRTGEKVFLECVQDMDHENMFWYRQDPGLGLRLIYFSYDVKMKEKGDIPEGYSVSREKKERFSLILESASTNQTSMYLCDSKLGLENTEAFFGQGTRLTVV.

As to this clonotype: The junction shows a germline mismatch at one end, possibly a read error. This chain joins TRBV6-5 and TRBJ2-2; D is uncertain. CDR1 and CDR2 from the germline V gene are MNHEY and SVGAGI. The CDR3 extends over 16 amino acids. The CDR3 DNA is TGTACCAGTAGCCTCAAAGCGAAGGCGAACACCGGGGAGCTGTTTTTT. Translation gives CTSSLKAKANTGELFF.

A word on this clonotype: A junction boundary mismatches the germline segment, possibly from a read error. This chain's CDR3 is CSVAEPRDSPLQF. The DNA of the CDR3 is TGCAGCGTCGCAGAACCTAGGGATTCACCCCTCCAGTTT. The chain joins TRBV29-1 to TRBJ1-6; D gene unclear. The CDR3 length is 13 residues. Germline V gene lookup returns CDR1 SQVTM and CDR2 ANQGSEA.

Details on this clonotype: This could be a read error, since a much larger clone is one nucleotide away. The rearrangement links TRBV28 to TRBJ1-5; D is uncertain. The CDR3 is 15 amino acids. The germline CDR1 and CDR2 sequences are MDHEN and SYDVKM. CDR3 bases: TGTGCCAGCAGTTTATACCCCAGGAAAGTTCAGTCCCAGCATTTT. It codes for CASSLYPRKVQSQHF.

This clonotype was seen just once. Relative to the germline gene, one junction end is altered; a read error may explain this. The J gene is TRBJ2-7, the V gene TRBV11-3; D remains unclear. CDR1 SGHNT and CDR2 YENEEA come from the germline V gene. The CDR3 length is 15 residues. The CDR3 protein is CASSPMSVSVYEQYF. For the CDR3, the DNA is TGTGCCAGCAGCCCGATGTCAGTTTCCGTATACGAGCAGTACTTT. The full variable domain, completed using reference TRBV11-3 and TRBJ2-7, is EAGVVQSPRYKIIEKKQPVAFWCNPISGHNTLYWYLQNLGQGPELLIRYENEEAVDDSQLPKDRFSAERLKGVDSTLKIQPAELGDSAVYLCASSPMSVSVYEQYFGPGTRLTVT.

This clonotype was counted a single time. No conserved phenylalanine or tryptophan ends this CDR3, so it is likely a read error. This sequence joins TRBV6-5 and TRBJ1-2; perhaps TRBD1 as D (5 bases). The CDR3 length is 14 residues. From germline, CDR1 is MNHEY and CDR2 SVGAGI. CDR3 loop: CTSTFGGARQGYTI. DNA of the CDR3: TGTACCAGCACCTTCGGAGGGGCACGGCAGGGCTACACCATC.

This clonotype was seen repeatedly, ten times or more. The rearrangement links TRBV5-6 to TRBJ2-7, with 7 bases fitting TRBD2. CDR3 size: 14 residues. V lost 4 bases to trimming and J lost 9 bases; unmatched junction nucleotides: 13. Germline CDR1 is SGHDT and CDR2 is YYEEEE. CDR3 sequence reads: CASSKRGGFDGQYF. CDR3 DNA sequence: TGTGCCAGCAGCAAGCGGGGAGGGTTCGATGGGCAGTACTTC.

V and J are TRBV5-4 and TRBJ2-7; D possibly matches TRBD1 or TRBD2 (6 bases each). This CDR3 has 14 residues. Germline CDR1 SGHNT, CDR2 YYREEE (reference sequence). The germline V and J ends were trimmed by 5 bases and 7 bases, with 19 bases remaining between them. Here the CDR3 reads CASRFAGGRGEQYF. The CDR3 DNA reads TGTGCCAGCAGATTTGCTGGGGGGCGGGGAGAGCAGTACTTC.

Of note for this clonotype: Given the absence of the conserved phenylalanine or tryptophan at the CDR3 end, a read error is likely. The chain links TRBV11-1 to TRBJ2-6; a weak D match, TRBD1 (5 bases). Germline CDR1 reads SGHAT; CDR2 reads FQDESV (reference sequence). This CDR3 is 15 amino acids long. The CDR3 here is CASSLKLSGANLLTL. CDR3 in DNA: TGTGCCAGCAGTTTAAAACTCTCTGGGGCCAACCTCCTGACTCTC.

Notes on this clonotype: The CDR3 does not end in the conserved phenylalanine or tryptophan, so this is likely a read error. The gene calls are TRBV11-3 and TRBJ1-2; 7 bases line up with TRBD1. CDR3 length equals 15 residues. Germline loops: CDR1 SGHNT, CDR2 YENEEA. The CDR3 nucleotides are TGTGCCAGTAGCTTTATTAAGGGGGCTGAGAGTGGCTACACCATC. Its protein is CASSFIKGAESGYTI.

In regard to this clonotype: The junction departs from the called germline gene at one end, perhaps through a read error. The V call is TRBV4-1, the J call TRBJ2-7; D may correspond to TRBD1 or TRBD2 (6 bases each). There are 16 residues in the CDR3. Germline CDR1 and CDR2: MGHRA and YSYEKL. CDR3 protein: CANSWTLTGEGDEQYF. CDR3 coding DNA: TGCGCCAACAGCTGGACACTAACGGGAGAGGGGGACGAGCAGTACTTC.

The chain carries TRBV12-3 or TRBV12-4 and TRBJ2-3; 9 positions match TRBD2. After removal of 9 bases from V and 5 bases from J, the junction contained 9 bases not matched to a gene. The CDR3 spans 14 residues. CDR3 in DNA: TGTGCCAGTAGCTATAGCGGGGGAGGAGATACGCAGTATTTT. It specifies CASSYSGGGDTQYF.

About this clonotype itself: One end of the junction is discordant with germline, which a read error may explain. This chain joins TRBV6-1 and TRBJ1-3, with TRBD1 as a possible D gene (6 bases). The CDR3 consists of 15 residues. The V gene's germline CDR1 is MNHNS and CDR2 SASEGT. The CDR3 DNA is TGTGCCAGCTGTGACCTTACAGGGATAAGAAACACCATATATTTT. This encodes CASCDLTGIRNTIYF.

A remark on this clonotype: At one boundary the junction diverges from the germline segment, which might be a read error. The rearrangement links TRBV19 to TRBJ2-2, with a weak D call TRBD1 (6 bases). This CDR3 contains 14 residues. Germline CDR1 is LNHDA and CDR2 is SQIVND (reference sequence). The CDR3 region is CASHKTTGLRELFF. The CDR3 DNA follows: TGTGCCAGTCATAAAACCACAGGGCTCAGGGAACTGTTTTTT.

Points on this clonotype: One end of the junction is discordant with germline, which a read error may explain. The chain joins TRBV6-6 to TRBJ2-7; possible D gene TRBD1, 6 bases. This CDR3 comprises 11 residues. The germline V gene has CDR1 MNHNY and CDR2 SVGAGI (reference sequence). CDR3 protein: CAITGFHEQYF. The CDR3 nucleotides read TGTGCCATCACAGGGTTCCATGAGCAGTATTTC.

This clonotype was recorded only once. The conserved final phenylalanine or tryptophan is absent from the CDR3, which likely points to a read error. J is TRBJ1-1 and V is TRBV4-2, with D perhaps matching TRBD1 (6 bases). CDR1 LGHNA and CDR2 YNFKEQ come from the germline V gene. The CDR3 contains 13 residues. CDR3 sequence reads: CVSSRTDFIEAFL. CDR3 nucleotide sequence: TGCGTCAGCAGTCGGACAGATTTTATTGAAGCTTTCTTG.

Of note for this clonotype: The CDR3 does not end in the conserved phenylalanine or tryptophan, so this is likely a read error. The chain has TRBV29-1 and TRBJ1-4; D is unresolved. CDR3 length: 13 amino acids. From germline, CDR1 is SQVTM and CDR2 ANQGSEA. The CDR3 coding sequence is TGCAGCGTTGGACAAGGGAGCGGTGAAAGACTGTTTATT. Protein product: CSVGQGSGERLFI.

In regard to this clonotype: Germline is not matched at one junction end, which may reflect a read error. The CDR3, as DNA: TGTGTCAGCAGCTTAGGGTTCGGGAGGACCTACAATGAACAGTTCTTC. Its protein product is CVSSLGFGRTYNEQFF. The V and J genes are TRBV11-2 and TRBJ2-1, with 7 bases fitting TRBD2. From germline, CDR1 is SGHAT and CDR2 FQNNGV. The CDR3 spans 16 residues.

Note on this clonotype: The junction differs from germline at one of its ends, possibly a read error. The CDR3 here is CSARVGDKNTGEPFF. The CDR3 bases are TGTAGTGCTAGAGTTGGGGACAAAAACACCGGGGAGCCGTTTTTT. V usage is TRBV20-1 and J usage is TRBJ2-2, with D perhaps matching TRBD1 (6 bases). This CDR3 has 15 amino acids. CDR1 and CDR2 from the germline V gene are DFQATT and SNEGSKA (reference sequence).

About this clonotype itself: One base away lies a much larger clone, so this may be a sequencing read error. The rearrangement joins TRBV6-2 or TRBV6-3 to TRBJ2-2; 8 nucleotides line up with TRBD1. Germline CDR1 is MNHEY and CDR2 is SVGEGT. J gave up 13 bases and V 8 bases, and 21 bases lay outside the gene matches. The CDR3 sequence is 16 residues long. The CDR3 loop reads CASGSLGTGFYSRLFF. Written as DNA, the CDR3 is TGTGCCAGCGGCTCCCTAGGGACAGGATTCTATTCGCGGCTGTTTTTT.

Details on this clonotype: Compared with germline, one end of the junction differs, possibly owing to a read error. The chain couples TRBV11-2 to TRBJ1-6; D is unclear. CDR1 SGHAT and CDR2 FQNNGV come from the germline V gene. This CDR3 comprises 13 residues. The CDR3 region is CANSYTHNSPPHF. DNA for the CDR3: TGTGCCAATAGCTACACACATAATTCACCCCCCCACTTT.

A remark on this clonotype: At one end, the junction sequence differs from germline, possibly due to a read error. The chain joins TRBV6-5 to TRBJ2-5, with D tentatively TRBD1 (6 bases). Germline CDR1 MNHEY, CDR2 SVGAGI. CDR3 length: 17 residues. This CDR3 is CASSPAGTGFPQETQYF. Written as DNA, the CDR3 is TGTGCTAGCAGTCCCGCCGGTACAGGGTTCCCACAAGAGACCCAGTACTTC.

About this clonotype: A junction boundary mismatches the germline segment, possibly from a read error. The chain couples TRBV28 to TRBJ2-3, with 8 positions matching TRBD2. Germline V lookup: CDR1 MDHEN, CDR2 SYDVKM. This CDR3 comprises 16 residues. CDR3 region: CVSSFLSGSLSDTRYF. The CDR3 region has the DNA TGTGTCAGCAGTTTTCTGAGCGGGAGTTTGTCAGATACGCGGTATTTT.

In its sample, this clonotype was seen once. This CDR3 fails to terminate in the conserved phenylalanine or tryptophan, so it likely reflects a read error. The chain joins TRBV6-6 to TRBJ2-7; D gene ambiguous. Looked up from germline, CDR1 is MNHNY and CDR2 is SVGAGI (reference sequence). This CDR3 has 14 residues. In DNA, the CDR3 is TGTGCCAGCAGATTAACTATCGACTCCAACGAGCAGTACATC. Translating it yields CASRLTIDSNEQYI.

In its sample, this clonotype was seen once. The germline gene is not matched at one end of the junction; a read error may be the cause. The V call is TRBV10-1, the J call TRBJ1-1, with D uncertain. CDR1 and CDR2 (germline): WNHNN, SYGVQD (reference sequence). The CDR3 has 14 amino acids. CDR3 DNA sequence: TGCGCCAGCAGTGCGTCGGAAATGAACACTGAAGCTTTCTTC. Residues: CASSASEMNTEAFF.